These T cell receptor beta chains were read from a single sample in a study of OX40 agonist ivuxolimab in advanced cancers. Sequencing was performed with immunoSEQ multiplex PCR; in TCRdb, only in-frame clones are kept and a portion is missing. The sample comprises several thousand clones, over 75% of which are singletons, and 30% rests with the top ten. Sequenced here: CD4+ or CD8+ T cells sorted from blood, sampled in a trial of the OX40 agonist ivuxolimab. The receptors shown here come from an adult with an advanced solid tumor such as melanoma, head and neck, liver or kidney cancer. The CDR3 runs from the conserved cysteine through the conserved F or W. A D gene is named only where the DNA matches it firmly. Clone size is shown for a subset of rows, as once, few, many or a class of expanded clone.

d_call	clone_size	j_call	v_call	cdr3_nt	cdr3_aa
NA	once	TRBJ1-1	TRBV6-5	TGTGCCAGCAGTTACTCGCAGGGGCTGGACGCTTTCTTT	CASSYSQGLDAFF
NA	NA	TRBJ2-3	TRBV6-5	TGTGCCAGCACCGAACCCACAGATACGCAGTATTTT	CASTEPTDTQYF
TRBD1	NA	TRBJ1-1	TRBV5-4	TGTGCCAGCAAACGACAGGGAAACACTGAAGCTTTCTTT	CASKRQGNTEAFF
NA	few	TRBJ1-1	TRBV7-3	TGTGCCAGCAGCTCTAGAGAGGGGCGTACTGAAGCTTTCTTT	CASSSREGRTEAFF
TRBD1	NA	TRBJ2-7	TRBV9	TGTGCCAGCAGCCCAGAGACAGGGTCCTACGAGCAGTACTTC	CASSPETGSYEQYF
NA	NA	TRBJ2-7	TRBV5-6	TGTGCCAGCAGCTATAGACAGTACTCCTACGAGCAGTACTTC	CASSYRQYSYEQYF
NA	NA	TRBJ2-1	TRBV10-2	TGCGCCAGCAGTCTGTCGCCACATGAGCAGTTCTTC	CASSLSPHEQFF
NA	NA	TRBJ2-1	TRBV6-1	TGTGCCATCGACCAGAGCGCCTACAATGAGCAGTTCTTC	CAIDQSAYNEQFF
TRBD2	NA	TRBJ2-7	TRBV27	TGTGCCAGCAGTTACTCTAGCGGGATGGCCTATGAGCAGTACTTC	CASSYSSGMAYEQYF
TRBD1	NA	TRBJ2-7	TRBV7-9	TGTGCCAGCAGCAATTATGGGACAGGGGGCTACGAGCAGTACTTC	CASSNYGTGGYEQYF
NA	NA	TRBJ2-4	TRBV21-1	TGTGCCAGCAGCAAAACTAGCGGGAGGGATGACCGAGCACCCAAAAACATTCAGTACTTC	CASSKTSGRDDRAPKNIQYF
NA	NA	TRBJ2-1	TRBV19	TGTGCCAGTAGTGTGTGGGCCTACAATGAGCAGTTCTTC	CASSVWAYNEQFF
NA	NA	TRBJ2-1	TRBV5-4	TGTGCCAGCAGCCCTAGAGGGGCAGAAAAAAGGGGACAGTTCTTC	CASSPRGAEKRGQFF
TRBD1	NA	TRBJ2-5	TRBV19	TGTGCCAGTAGTGCAGGGGGCGGGTACCAAGAGACCCAGTACTTC	CASSAGGGYQETQYF
NA	NA	TRBJ2-1	TRBV6-4	TGTGCCAGCAGTGACTCGGTCGCTGGGCAGTTCTTC	CASSDSVAGQFF
NA	NA	TRBJ2-2	TRBV28	TGTGCCAGCTGCGACCTAACTTTAGGAACCGGGGAGCTGTTTTTT	CASCDLTLGTGELFF
NA	NA	TRBJ2-1	TRBV12-5	TGTGCTAGTGGCTTGGGGGGGGCGTCCTACAATGAGCAGTTCTTC	CASGLGGASYNEQFF
NA	NA	TRBJ1-4	TRBV10-3	TGTGCCACGTTGGGGGAAAAACTGTTTTTT	CATLGEKLFF
NA	NA	TRBJ2-7	TRBV7-2	TGTGCCAGCAGCCCATCGGGACTCTCCTACGAGCAGTACTTC	CASSPSGLSYEQYF
TRBD2	NA	TRBJ2-7	TRBV5-1	TGCGCCAGCAGCTTGGAACTAGCGCGAACCTACGAGCAGTACTTC	CASSLELARTYEQYF
TRBD1	NA	TRBJ1-4	TRBV27	TGTGCCAGCAGTTTATTCGTTGGCAGGGGGAATGAAAAACTGTTTTTT	CASSLFVGRGNEKLFF
NA	NA	TRBJ2-1	TRBV11-2	TGTGCCAGCAGCTTAGATACTAGCTTCACTGAGCAGTTCTTC	CASSLDTSFTEQFF
TRBD1	NA	TRBJ2-5	TRBV7-9	TGTGCCAGCAGCTCTTTCGGACAGGTCTTTCTGGAGACCCAGTACTTC	CASSSFGQVFLETQYF
NA	NA	TRBJ1-1	TRBV23-1	TGCGCCAGCCCTAGGTTCGGACACTTGAACACTGAAGCTTTCTTT	CASPRFGHLNTEAFF
NA	NA	TRBJ2-1	TRBV7-3	TGTGCCAGCAGCTTAGGACACAACAATGAGCAGTTCTTC	CASSLGHNNEQFF
NA	NA	TRBJ1-6	TRBV2	TGTGCCAGCAGTGAGGAGGGGCGGGAGTCACCCCTCCACTTT	CASSEEGRESPLHF
TRBD1	NA	TRBJ1-2	TRBV29-1	TGCAGCGTTGAAGAAGGGGGCAGTAACTATGGCTACACCTTC	CSVEEGGSNYGYTF
NA	NA	TRBJ2-1	TRBV6-4	TGTGCCAGCAGTCTGACTAGCTCCTACAATGAGCAGTTCTTC	CASSLTSSYNEQFF
TRBD2	NA	TRBJ2-7	TRBV2	TGTGCCAGCAGAGAAGGACTAGCGGGACTCTACGAGCAGTACTTC	CASREGLAGLYEQYF
NA	NA	TRBJ2-3	TRBV7-7	TGTGCTAGCAGCCCCTCGATACTTTCCACAGATACGCAGTATTTT	CASSPSILSTDTQYF
NA	few	TRBJ1-1	TRBV25-1	TGTGCCACCAAAAGGCCGGGGGTAATGAACACTGAAGCTTTCTTT	CATKRPGVMNTEAFF
TRBD1	NA	TRBJ1-4	TRBV29-1	TGCAGCGCATCCAGACAGGGATTAGCTCTGTTTTTT	CSASRQGLALFF
NA	NA	TRBJ2-7	TRBV30	TGTGCCTGGAGTTTTGGGACTCTCTACGAGCAGTACTTC	CAWSFGTLYEQYF
NA	few	TRBJ1-5	TRBV7-2	TGTGCCAGCAGCCCAGGAGACAGGTCTCAGCCCCAGCATTTT	CASSPGDRSQPQHF
NA	NA	TRBJ2-2	TRBV14	TGTGCCAGCAGCCGACGGGGGAATACCGGGGAGCTGTTTTTT	CASSRRGNTGELFF